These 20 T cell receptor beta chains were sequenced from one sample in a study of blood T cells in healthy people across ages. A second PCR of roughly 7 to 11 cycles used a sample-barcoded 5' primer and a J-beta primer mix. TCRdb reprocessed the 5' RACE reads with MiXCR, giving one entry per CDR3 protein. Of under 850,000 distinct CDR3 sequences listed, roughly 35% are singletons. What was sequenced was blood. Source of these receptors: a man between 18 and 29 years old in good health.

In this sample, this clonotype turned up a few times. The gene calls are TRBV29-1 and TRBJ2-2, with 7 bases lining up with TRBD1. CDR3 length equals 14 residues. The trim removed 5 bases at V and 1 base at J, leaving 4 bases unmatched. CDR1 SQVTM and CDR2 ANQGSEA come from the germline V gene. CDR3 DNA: TGCAGCGTTCACAGGGGTCTGAACACCGGGGAGCTGTTTTTT. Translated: CSVHRGLNTGELFF.

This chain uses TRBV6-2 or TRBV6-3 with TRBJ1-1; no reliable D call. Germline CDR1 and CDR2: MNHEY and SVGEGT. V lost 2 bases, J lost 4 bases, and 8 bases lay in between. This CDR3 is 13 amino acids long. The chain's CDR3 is CASSYVMSTEAFF. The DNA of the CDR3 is TGTGCCAGCAGTTACGTTATGAGCACTGAAGCTTTCTTT.

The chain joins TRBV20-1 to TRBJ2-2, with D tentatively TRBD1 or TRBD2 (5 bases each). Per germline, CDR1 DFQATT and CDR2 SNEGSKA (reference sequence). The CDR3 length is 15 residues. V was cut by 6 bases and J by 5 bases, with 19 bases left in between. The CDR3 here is CSASGRDVETGELFF. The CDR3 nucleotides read TGCAGTGCATCCGGCCGGGACGTTGAAACCGGGGAGCTGTTTTTT.

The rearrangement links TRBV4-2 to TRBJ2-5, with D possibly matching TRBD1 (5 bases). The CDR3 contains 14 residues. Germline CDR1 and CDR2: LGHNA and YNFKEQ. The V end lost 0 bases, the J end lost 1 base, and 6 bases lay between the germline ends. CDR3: CASSQDGAQETQYF. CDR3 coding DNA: TGTGCCAGCAGCCAAGATGGGGCCCAAGAGACCCAGTACTTC.

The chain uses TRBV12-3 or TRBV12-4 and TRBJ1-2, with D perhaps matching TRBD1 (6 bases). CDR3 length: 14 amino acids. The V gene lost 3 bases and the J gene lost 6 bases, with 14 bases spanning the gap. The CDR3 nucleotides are TGTGCCAGCAGTTTGAGGGGGGCGGCTCATGGCTACACCTTC. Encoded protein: CASSLRGAAHGYTF.

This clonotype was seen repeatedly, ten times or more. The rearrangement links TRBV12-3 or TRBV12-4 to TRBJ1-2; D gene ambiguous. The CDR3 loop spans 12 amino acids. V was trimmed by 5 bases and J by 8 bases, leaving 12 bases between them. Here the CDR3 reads CASSISGSGYTF. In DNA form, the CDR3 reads TGTGCCAGCAGTATATCGGGCAGCGGCTACACCTTC.

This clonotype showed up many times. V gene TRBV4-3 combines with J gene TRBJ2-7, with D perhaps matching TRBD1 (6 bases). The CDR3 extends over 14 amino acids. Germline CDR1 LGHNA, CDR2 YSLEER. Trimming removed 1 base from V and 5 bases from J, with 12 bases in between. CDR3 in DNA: TGCGCCAGCAGCCAAGTCGGCAGGGGTAACGAGCAGTACTTC. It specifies CASSQVGRGNEQYF.

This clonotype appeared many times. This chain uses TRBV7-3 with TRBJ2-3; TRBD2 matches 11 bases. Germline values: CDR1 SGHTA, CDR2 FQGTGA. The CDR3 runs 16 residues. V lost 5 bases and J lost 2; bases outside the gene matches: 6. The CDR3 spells CASSATSGGATDTQYF. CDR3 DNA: TGTGCCAGCAGCGCCACTAGCGGGGGCGCCACAGATACGCAGTATTTT.

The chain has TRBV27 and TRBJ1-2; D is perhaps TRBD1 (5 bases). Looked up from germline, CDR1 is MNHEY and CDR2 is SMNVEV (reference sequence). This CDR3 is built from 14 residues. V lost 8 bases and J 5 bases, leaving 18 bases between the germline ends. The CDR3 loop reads CASGHQGNGYGYTF. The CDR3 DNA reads TGTGCCAGCGGTCACCAGGGCAATGGATATGGCTACACCTTC.

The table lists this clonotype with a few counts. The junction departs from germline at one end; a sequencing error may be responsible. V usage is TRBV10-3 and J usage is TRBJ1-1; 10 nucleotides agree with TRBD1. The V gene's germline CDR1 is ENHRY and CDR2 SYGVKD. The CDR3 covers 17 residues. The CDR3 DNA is TGTGCCATCAGCGAGTGGGGGACAGGGGAGATGCACACTGAAGCTTTCTTT. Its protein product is CAISEWGTGEMHTEAFF.

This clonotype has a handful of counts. Written as DNA, the CDR3 is TGTGCCAGCAGTGCCGGGACAATGACTGAAGCTTTCTTT. Translation gives CASSAGTMTEAFF. The chain is built from TRBV12-3 or TRBV12-4 and TRBJ1-1; D is perhaps TRBD1 (6 bases). V was cut by 5 bases and J by 5 bases, with 12 bases left in between. The CDR3 extends over 13 amino acids.

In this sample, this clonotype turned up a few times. The DNA of the CDR3 is TGTGCCATCAGTAAACGGACAGGGGGTTATGAGACCCAGTACTTC. Translating gives CAISKRTGGYETQYF. The rearrangement links TRBV10-3 to TRBJ2-5; 10 bases agree with TRBD1. With 5 bases clipped from V and 5 bases from J, the junction kept 8 bases outside the gene matches. The CDR3 length is 15 residues. Germline V CDR1 and CDR2: ENHRY, SYGVKD.

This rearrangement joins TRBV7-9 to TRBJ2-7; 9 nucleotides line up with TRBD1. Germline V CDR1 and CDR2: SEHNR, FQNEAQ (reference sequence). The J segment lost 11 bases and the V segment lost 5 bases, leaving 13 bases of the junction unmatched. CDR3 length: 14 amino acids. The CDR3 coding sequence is TGTGCCAGCAGCCCGACCGGGACAGGGAGGAGTAAGTACTTC. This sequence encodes CASSPTGTGRSKYF.

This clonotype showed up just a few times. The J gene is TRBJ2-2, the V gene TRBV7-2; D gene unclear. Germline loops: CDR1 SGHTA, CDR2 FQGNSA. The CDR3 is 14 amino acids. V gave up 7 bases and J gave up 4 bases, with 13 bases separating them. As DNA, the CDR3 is TGTGCCAGCACGGCCCTCTCGAGCACCGGGGAGCTGTTTTTT. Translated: CASTALSSTGELFF.

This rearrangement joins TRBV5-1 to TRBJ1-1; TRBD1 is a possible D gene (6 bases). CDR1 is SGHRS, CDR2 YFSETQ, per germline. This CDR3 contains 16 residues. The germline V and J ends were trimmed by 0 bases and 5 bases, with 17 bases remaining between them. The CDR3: CASSLGGGGAETEAFF. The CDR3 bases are TGCGCCAGCAGCTTGGGTGGGGGGGGCGCGGAAACTGAAGCTTTCTTT. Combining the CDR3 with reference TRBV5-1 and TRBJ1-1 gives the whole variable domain KAGVTQTPRYLIKTRGQQVTLSCSPISGHRSVSWYQQTPGQGLQFLFEYFSETQRNKGNFPGRFSGRQFSNSRSEMNVSTLELGDSALYLCASSLGGGGAETEAFFGQGTRLTVV.

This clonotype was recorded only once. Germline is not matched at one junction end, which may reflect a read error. For the CDR3, the DNA is TGTGCCAGCAGTTACGGGGGATTCGGGGGGCACACAGATATGCAGTATTTT. Its translation is CASSYGGFGGHTDMQYF. The chain is built from TRBV6-6 and TRBJ2-3, with D possibly TRBD2 on 7 matching bases. Germline lookup yields CDR1 MNHNY and CDR2 SVGAGI (reference sequence). The CDR3 contains 17 residues.

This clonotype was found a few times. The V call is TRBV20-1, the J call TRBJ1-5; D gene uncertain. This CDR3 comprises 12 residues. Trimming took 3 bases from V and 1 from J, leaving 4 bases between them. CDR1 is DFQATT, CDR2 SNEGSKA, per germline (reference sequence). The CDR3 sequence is CSASLSNQPQHF. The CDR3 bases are TGCAGTGCTAGTTTGAGCAATCAGCCCCAGCATTTT.

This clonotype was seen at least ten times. The CDR3, as DNA: TGCAGCGTACGGGACAGGGCCTACAATGAGCAGTTCTTC. Encoded protein: CSVRDRAYNEQFF. V gene TRBV29-1 combines with J gene TRBJ2-1; TRBD1 matches 9 bases. Germline trimming cut 6 bases from V and 2 bases from J; bases unmatched to any gene: 2. This CDR3 has 13 amino acids. Germline V gene sequence: CDR1 SQVTM, CDR2 ANQGSEA.

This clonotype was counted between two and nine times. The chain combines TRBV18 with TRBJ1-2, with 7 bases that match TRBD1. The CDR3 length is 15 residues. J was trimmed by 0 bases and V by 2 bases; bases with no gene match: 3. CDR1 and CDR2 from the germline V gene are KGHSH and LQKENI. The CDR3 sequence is CASSPATGTNYGYTF. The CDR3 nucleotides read TGTGCCAGCTCACCAGCGACAGGGACTAACTATGGCTACACCTTC.

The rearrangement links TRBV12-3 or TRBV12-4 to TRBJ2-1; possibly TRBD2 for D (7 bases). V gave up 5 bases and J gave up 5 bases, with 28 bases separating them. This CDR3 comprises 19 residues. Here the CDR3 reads CASSPYWGVRGGADNEQFF. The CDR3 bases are TGTGCCAGCAGTCCCTATTGGGGGGTTAGGGGGGGGGCGGACAATGAGCAGTTCTTC.